This TCR beta chain came from a study of radiation and T cells in renal cell carcinoma. From germline, CDR1 is KGHSH and CDR2 LQKENI. The CDR3 runs 18 residues. Unmatched junction bases numbered 6, after V lost 3 bases and J lost 2 bases. Assay used: immunoSEQ multiplex PCR; TCRdb lists only in-frame clones, some missing. The sample yields roughly 100,000 clones, 70% to 85% seen once. This clone showed up just once. The sample's time point: blood 4 weeks post-SBRT, at nephrectomy. Treatment given: 15 Gy SBRT to primary tumor, nephrectomy 4 weeks later. After SBRT, blood was collected at 2 and 4 weeks, plus baseline.

This receptor was identified in a man in his 60s with renal cell carcinoma. The chain employs TRBV18 and TRBJ2-2, with TRBD2 matching 13 bases. The sequences come from blood, collected from a patient whose treatment included radiotherapy and nephrectomy. The CDR3 DNA reads TGTGCCAGCTCACCCGGGACTAGCGGGGCGGCTAACACCGGGGAGCTGTTTTTT. Protein sequence: CASSPGTSGAANTGELFF.